Below, 25 T cell receptor beta chains from the same sample are listed, as sequenced in a study of blood T cell repertoires in COVID-19. The method was immunoSEQ multiplex PCR; TCRdb's version includes in-frame clones alone and lacks a portion of them. The sample has hundreds of thousands of clones; about 88% are singletons. The specimen sequenced was PBMCs or T cells enriched from blood (not recorded which). The receptors shown here come from a woman aged 18-35 years who had been exposed to COVID-19.

The J gene is TRBJ2-1, the V gene TRBV11-2; TRBD2 is a possible D gene (7 bases). Deletions cut 1 base from V and 3 bases from J, with 16 bases between. In germline, CDR1 is SGHAT, CDR2 FQNNGV. This CDR3 is 17 amino acids long. In DNA form, the CDR3 reads TGTGCCAGCAGCTTAGTTTGGCGGGGGCATAGCTACAATGAGCAGTTCTTC. It codes for CASSLVWRGHSYNEQFF.

The chain couples TRBV27 to TRBJ1-1; D is unresolved. Trimming left V 0 bases short and J 7 bases short, with 12 bases between. The CDR3 extends over 14 amino acids. The germline V gene has CDR1 MNHEY and CDR2 SMNVEV (reference sequence). The DNA for the CDR3 is TGTGCCAGCAGTTTATCCCCGAACGAGCTTGAAGCTTTCTTT. Translation: CASSLSPNELEAFF.

The genes are TRBV7-2 and TRBJ2-5, with 8 bases fitting TRBD2. Germline CDR1 and CDR2: SGHTA and FQGNSA. V shed 5 bases, J shed 4 bases, and the junction held 6 bases outside the gene matches. The CDR3 is made up of 14 amino acids. CDR3 loop: CASSLSGVGETQYF. The CDR3 DNA reads TGTGCCAGCAGCCTTAGCGGGGTCGGAGAGACCCAGTACTTC.

V is TRBV28 and J is TRBJ1-1; unclear D gene. Germline-derived CDR1 and CDR2 are MDHEN and SYDVKM. Trimming removed 3 bases from V and 10 bases from J, with 12 bases in between. The length of the CDR3 is 12 residues. The CDR3 nucleotides are TGTGCCAGCAGTTTTCACCCTCGAGCAGCTTTCTTT. This sequence encodes CASSFHPRAAFF.

The CDR3 loop reads CASSELRGAGDTQYF. The CDR3 DNA sequence: TGTGCCAGCAGTGAACTACGGGGGGCGGGAGATACGCAGTATTTT. The gene calls are TRBV6-1 and TRBJ2-3, with a tentative D call TRBD2 (7 bases). The V gene lost 2 bases and the J gene lost 5 bases, with 14 bases spanning the gap. The CDR3 consists of 15 residues. The germline V gene has CDR1 MNHNS and CDR2 SASEGT.

This chain links TRBV6-5 with TRBJ2-2; possibly TRBD1 for D (7 bases). From germline, CDR1 is MNHEY and CDR2 SVGAGI. Trimming removed 2 bases from V and 5 bases from J, with 15 bases in between. CDR3 length: 16 amino acids. The CDR3 region has the DNA TGTGCCAGCAGTTACGCGGGACAGACCTTAACCGGGGAGCTGTTTTTT. This codes for CASSYAGQTLTGELFF.

J is TRBJ2-2 and V is TRBV27, with D tentatively TRBD1 (5 bases). V lost 5 bases, J lost 6 bases, and 13 bases lay in between. The germline gives CDR1 MNHEY, CDR2 SMNVEV (reference sequence). This CDR3 has 14 residues. CDR3 protein: CASSHKDNPGELFF. The CDR3 region has the DNA TGTGCCAGCAGTCATAAGGACAATCCCGGGGAGCTGTTTTTT.

The V and J genes are TRBV19 and TRBJ2-4, with 10 bases fitting TRBD1. J lost 0 bases, V lost 5 bases, and 10 bases had no gene match. The CDR3 sequence is 18 residues long. Germline loops: CDR1 LNHDA, CDR2 SQIVND (reference sequence). CDR3 residues: CASSAAGTGDGAKNIQYF. Written as DNA, the CDR3 is TGTGCCAGTAGTGCCGCCGGGACAGGGGATGGAGCCAAAAACATTCAGTACTTC.

The chain joins TRBV7-6 to TRBJ2-2; TRBD1 matches at 8 bases. With 5 bases clipped from V and 6 bases from J, the junction kept 2 bases outside the gene matches. CDR1 SGHVS and CDR2 FNYEAQ come from the germline V gene. The CDR3 length is 13 residues. The CDR3 reads CASSQDRAGELFF. As DNA, the CDR3 is TGTGCCAGCAGCCAGGACAGGGCCGGGGAGCTGTTTTTT. The full variable domain, its missing parts supplied by reference TRBV7-6 and TRBJ2-2, is GAGVSQSPRYKVTKRGQDVALRCDPISGHVSLYWYRQALGQGPEFLTYFNYEAQQDKSGLPNDRFSAERPEGSISTLTIQRTEQRDSAMYRCASSQDRAGELFFGEGSRLTVL.

This clone was found once. V is TRBV28 and J is TRBJ2-1; 7 nucleotides line up with TRBD1. Germline CDR1 MDHEN, CDR2 SYDVKM. The V segment lost 6 bases and the J segment 0 bases; nucleotides outside the gene matches: 5. CDR3 length: 15 amino acids. The CDR3 loop reads CASSLTGDSYNEQFF. CDR3 bases: TGTGCCAGCAGCCTAACAGGGGACTCCTACAATGAGCAGTTCTTC.

The chain couples TRBV27 to TRBJ2-3, with 10 bases fitting TRBD2. In germline, CDR1 is MNHEY, CDR2 SMNVEV (reference sequence). The CDR3 runs to 16 residues. The V gene end was trimmed by 3 bases and the J gene end by 2 bases; junction bases not matched to a gene: 5. The CDR3: CASSFVLAGFTDTQYF. The CDR3 DNA sequence: TGTGCCAGCAGTTTCGTACTAGCGGGATTCACAGATACGCAGTATTTT.

The chain couples TRBV10-3 to TRBJ2-1; D possibly corresponds to TRBD2 (5 bases). There are 14 residues in the CDR3. With 2 bases removed from V and 5 bases from J, the gap between germline ends came to 10 bases. The germline CDR1 and CDR2 sequences are ENHRY and SYGVKD. The CDR3 reads CAISELGSDNEQFF. The CDR3 DNA is TGTGCCATCAGTGAGCTCGGTAGCGACAATGAGCAGTTCTTC.

The DNA of the CDR3 is TGTGCCAGCAGCTCCGCCATGACTAGCGGGTCGGAGGAGCAGTACTTC. Its translation: CASSSAMTSGSEEQYF. This sequence joins TRBV7-9 and TRBJ2-7, with TRBD2 matching 10 bases. There are 16 residues in the CDR3. Germline lookup yields CDR1 SEHNR and CDR2 FQNEAQ (reference sequence). Trimming removed 4 bases from V and 7 bases from J; junction bases left unmatched: 13.

The CDR3 coding sequence is TGTGCCAGCTCGGAGGGACTAACTAACAATGAGCAGTTCTTC. It codes for CASSEGLTNNEQFF. V usage is TRBV18 and J usage is TRBJ2-1, with 7 positions matching TRBD2. The CDR3 length is 14 residues. Unmatched junction bases numbered 7, after V lost 6 bases and J lost 5 bases. Germline V gene sequence: CDR1 KGHSH, CDR2 LQKENI.

This sequence joins TRBV7-3 and TRBJ2-3; 8 nucleotides align to TRBD1. This CDR3 comprises 14 residues. The junction had 7 bases not matched to a gene; V was cut back by 6 bases and J by 5 bases. Germline V lookup: CDR1 SGHTA, CDR2 FQGTGA. The CDR3 DNA sequence: TGTGCCAGCAGGCAAACAGGGGGGCGAGATACGCAGTATTTT. Translating gives CASRQTGGRDTQYF.

Note on this clone: Relative to the germline gene, one junction end is altered; a read error may explain this. The chain has TRBV7-7 and TRBJ2-2, with D possibly TRBD2 on 6 matching bases. The germline V gene has CDR1 SSHAT and CDR2 FNYEAQ (reference sequence). The CDR3 runs 15 residues. The chain's CDR3 is CASSSGTGRPGELFF. The CDR3 nucleotides are TGTGCTAGCAGCTCAGGGACTGGACGACCCGGGGAGCTGTTTTTT.

The CDR3 coding sequence is TGTGCCAGCAGCTTAGAAGTCGCTAGCGGGAGCAACTACGAGCAGTACTTC. Its translation is CASSLEVASGSNYEQYF. The rearrangement uses TRBV7-8 and TRBJ2-7; the match to TRBD2 covers 10 bases. Germline V CDR1 and CDR2: SGHVS, FQNEAQ. CDR3 length: 17 residues. The V and J ends lost 1 base and 3 bases, in that order; junction bases with no gene match: 9.

The rearrangement links TRBV12-5 to TRBJ1-5; 7 nucleotides line up with TRBD1. Germline-derived CDR1 and CDR2 are LGHNT and FRNRAP. The CDR3 is 17 amino acids. J gave up 4 bases and V 3 bases, and 12 bases lay outside the gene matches. CDR3 sequence (DNA): TGTGCTAGTGGTTTTATTTTGCCGGGACAGAGAAATCAGCCCCAGCATTTT. Translation: CASGFILPGQRNQPQHF. The full variable domain, in which reference TRBV12-5 and TRBJ1-5 provide the parts outside the CDR3, is DARVTQTPRHKVTEMGQEVTMRCQPILGHNTVFWYRQTMMQGLELLAYFRNRAPLDDSGMPKDRFSAEMPDATLATLKIQPSEPRDSAVYFCASGFILPGQRNQPQHFGDGTRLSIL.

This clone was seen once. The chain couples TRBV27 to TRBJ2-5; D might be TRBD1 (6 bases). The V gene lost 5 bases and the J gene lost 0 bases, with 13 bases spanning the gap. The germline V gene encodes CDR1 MNHEY and CDR2 SMNVEV (reference sequence). There are 15 residues in the CDR3. The chain's CDR3 is CASSQQGLYQETQYF. The CDR3 region has the DNA TGTGCCAGCAGTCAACAGGGCCTGTACCAAGAGACCCAGTACTTC.

The rearrangement uses TRBV6-4 and TRBJ1-2, with D tentatively TRBD1 (5 bases). CDR3 length: 14 amino acids. Between the trimmed V and J ends, which lost 6 bases and 4 bases, there was a span of 15 bases. Germline V gene lookup returns CDR1 MRHNA and CDR2 SNTAGT. The CDR3 region has the DNA TGTGCCAGCAGCCTTGAAGGGCAGGGCTATGGCTACACCTTC. This encodes CASSLEGQGYGYTF.

This clone turned up a few times. The chain has TRBV5-6 and TRBJ2-7, with 10 positions matching TRBD1. Germline loops: CDR1 SGHDT, CDR2 YYEEEE. The CDR3 has 13 residues. Germline trimming cut 3 bases from V and 5 bases from J; bases unmatched to any gene: 2. The CDR3 loop is CASSWGQGNEQYF. CDR3 in DNA: TGTGCCAGCAGCTGGGGACAGGGGAACGAGCAGTACTTC.

This clone has just one count. The chain is built from TRBV18 and TRBJ2-7; D ambiguous. With 3 bases removed from V and 3 bases from J, the gap between germline ends came to 9 bases. Per germline, CDR1 KGHSH and CDR2 LQKENI. CDR3 length: 13 residues. The CDR3 here is CASSPPILYEQYF. In DNA form, the CDR3 reads TGTGCCAGCTCACCGCCTATTCTCTACGAGCAGTACTTC.

CDR3 region: CASSESPIRGETQYF. The CDR3 region has the DNA TGTGCCAGCAGTGAGTCACCCATCAGGGGAGAGACCCAGTACTTC. The chain combines TRBV2 with TRBJ2-5, with D maybe TRBD1 (6 bases). Germline V gene data show CDR1 as SNHLY and CDR2 as FYNNEI. Trimming took off 3 bases at V and 4 bases at J, with 15 bases between the two ends. The CDR3 length is 15 residues.

The chain is built from TRBV5-6 and TRBJ1-5; D is unresolved. The CDR3 contains 14 residues. Between the trimmed V and J ends, which lost 7 bases and 1 base, there was a span of 12 bases. Germline V lookup: CDR1 SGHDT, CDR2 YYEEEE. Written as DNA, the CDR3 is TGTGCCAGCGGCTCAGGAAGGAGCAATCAGCCCCAGCATTTT. Translating gives CASGSGRSNQPQHF. Based on the CDR3 plus reference TRBV5-6 and TRBJ1-5, the full variable domain is DAGVTQSPTHLIKTRGQQVTLRCSPKSGHDTVSWYQQALGQGPQFIFQYYEEEERQRGNFPDRFSGHQFPNYSSELNVNALLLGDSALYLCASGSGRSNQPQHFGDGTRLSIL.

V usage is TRBV24-1 and J usage is TRBJ2-3; D is uncertain. Trimming removed 9 bases from V and 0 bases from J, with 6 bases in between. Germline V CDR1 and CDR2: KGHDR, SFDVKD. The CDR3 totals 12 residues. The CDR3 spells CATRSSTDTQYF. CDR3 nucleotide sequence: TGTGCCACCCGGTCAAGCACAGATACGCAGTATTTT.